Listed here are 2 T cell receptor beta chains from one sample, sequenced in a study of T cells in Graves' hyperthyroidism and ophthalmopathy. TCR beta CDR3 regions were amplified from RNA transcripts. The primer set for the first-round RT-PCR of the TCR CDR3 was HTBI. TCRdb re-called the multiplex PCR reads through MiXCR, storing one row per CDR3 protein. The sample includes more than 300,000 distinct CDR3 sequences, approximately 17% of them seen just once. The sequenced material came from blood. The origin of the receptors is a man aged 18 to 30 with Graves' ophthalmopathy.

In its sample, this clonotype was seen many times. This chain links TRBV13 with TRBJ1-1, with a weak D call TRBD1 (5 bases). The CDR3 is made up of 14 amino acids. Germline V lookup: CDR1 PRHDT, CDR2 FYEKMQ (reference sequence). Trimming took off 5 bases at V and 3 bases at J, with 13 bases between the two ends. CDR3 DNA: TGTGCCAGCAGCCCTAAGGGGTGGGACACTGAAGCTTTCTTT. This encodes CASSPKGWDTEAFF.

This clonotype was seen at least ten times. The chain links TRBV6-1 to TRBJ1-1; D gene unclear. There are 15 residues in the CDR3. The germline V gene has CDR1 MNHNS and CDR2 SASEGT. V was clipped by 0 bases and J by 2 bases, with 10 bases between them. The CDR3 nucleotides are TGTGCCAGCAGTGAAGCTAGACTCCGAAACACTGAAGCTTTCTTT. As protein: CASSEARLRNTEAFF.